This T cell receptor (beta chain) was recorded in a study of shared clonotypes between healthy human individuals (dated by TCRdb to 2019 to 2021). Background for the entire study: The cohort comprised a couple of women and a few men aged 18 to 49 years. To estimate repertoire size and how much clonotypes are shared between individuals, the study performed deep sequencing of blood TCR repertoires from roughly five healthy adults. Between about 0.8 and 9.5 billion PBMCs per donor were obtained by leukapheresis. For each donor, three plates each were used for CD4 naive and CD4 memory, two plates were used for CD8 naive, and one plate was used for CD8 memory. Libraries were prepared and TCR repertoires were sequenced by different laboratories using diverse techniques, in order to increase sequencing depth and limit assay-specific biases. General findings and caveats noted by the study authors: The small number of donors limited the genetic and exposure-history diversity represented. Naive subsets generally had larger estimated clonotype richness than memory subsets did. Rarefaction of sorted-subset datasets indicated incomplete sequencing despite the large sequencing depth. Sampling was restricted to blood, and TCR repertoires in tissues likely differ from the TCR repertoires found in blood. Pairwise subsampling led to the expectation that sequencing depth would affect the degree of clonotype sharing among donors. When a handful of donors were compared, the shared fraction of clonotypes was about 5.2% for naive CD4, 3% to 4% for naive CD8, 2% to 2.5% for memory CD4, and 0.35% to 0.4% for memory CD8. Compared with non-shared clonotypes, the clonotypes found in all four sorted-subset donors had higher generation probabilities.

CD8 naive samples consisted of CD45RO-negative cells that were positively selected for CCR7, yielding a CD45RA+CCR7+ population without TemRA cells. The donors were healthy, HIV-negative adults who had no recently reported acute infections or vaccinations. All donors were Caucasian adults living in Nashville, Tennessee, USA. Blood was collected by leukapheresis, and PBMCs were isolated by Ficoll-Histopaque density gradient centrifugation and then cryopreserved in liquid nitrogen vapor phase. Purity and quantity of every magnetically sorted T cell population were checked by analytical flow cytometry. Genomic DNA was isolated from each sorted fraction and quantified by UV absorbance on a Nanodrop 2000c. As for this clone: It lacks a known antigen. Nothing much larger sits one base from this clone, and base qualities are not available.

From the cysteine through the phenylalanine, the CDR3 covers 12 amino acids. This entry keeps only the CDR3 DNA: 36 bases, framed from base 1. CDR1 and CDR2, per the germline V gene, are MNHEY and SVGAGI. At the junction V is shortened by 5 bases and J by 7 bases, with 9 bases in between. TCR CDR3 regions were amplified from genomic DNA by multiplex PCR using the deep immunoSEQ assay. Genomic DNA extracted from each cell subset was distributed evenly over all wells of several immunoSEQ 96-well plates, and each plate served as one replicate. For sorted subsets, 200 to 250 ng of genomic DNA, equivalent to 30,000 or so T cell genomes, went into each replicate PCR. The purified libraries were quantified using a Qubit 3.0 fluorometer, sized with a Bioanalyzer 2100, and then quantified again using the KAPA Library Quantification kit. Every immunoSEQ 96-well plate was sequenced on a dedicated single-read 150-cycle Illumina NextSeq 550 flow cell. On the study's bioinformatics: Because only junctional sequences without quality scores were contained in the immunoSEQ output, filtering matching that applied to full-length reads could not be performed. Sequences were annotated with PyIR, a Python wrapper for IgBLAST v1.9, and V/J genes and CDR3 were assigned using IMGT germline references. Any read was removed if the V/J assignment was weak (E-value above 1e-6), the CDR3 was missing, or the read contained stop codons, out-of-frame junctions, or ambiguous translated residues. V3J clonotypes were defined as sequences sharing an identical inferred V gene, J gene, and CDR3 amino acid sequence. The percentage overlap between two repertoires was calculated by dividing the number of shared unique clonotypes by the size of the smaller repertoire. Richness of each repertoire was evaluated using RTK rarefaction, the Chao1 estimator, and Recon v2.1 estimates of unobserved clonotypes. OLGA was used to compute generation probabilities for all TCRbeta clonotypes that the gDNA method yielded from a few donors. TCRdb provides this immuneACCESS table in a form limited to in-frame rearrangements. Some clones are lacking; in checked studies, under half of them reflect an unresolved V gene, and why the rest are absent is not known. V and J calls and clone size follow that table, whereas D and trimming were derived from the DNA. In this sample the table shows millions of clones, about 95% of which occur a single time. 0.85% to 1.3% of the sample is held by the ten biggest clonotypes.

The TCR comes from a man between 18 and 35 years old in good health. The chain is assembled from TRBV6-5 and TRBJ2-1; the D gene is possibly TRBD1 or TRBD2, each agreeing over 5 bases. Sequenced: naive CD8+ T cells sorted from blood. Reading the label with the study, this specimen's cell subset or site is: CD45RA+CCR7+. The CDR3 in this case is CASSHEGNEQFF. The DNA sequence is as follows: TGTGCCAGCAGTCACGAGGGGAATGAGCAGTTCTTC.